These T cell receptor beta chains were read from a single sample in a study of blood T cell repertoires in COVID-19. This table comes from immunoSEQ multiplex PCR, and its TCRdb copy is limited to in-frame clones, with some not included. Altogether fewer than 250,000 clones are present, over 80% being singletons, with the ten largest covering about 4%. Sequencing was carried out using PBMCs or T cells enriched from blood (not recorded which). The receptors here all came from a woman younger than 45 who had been exposed to COVID-19. CDR3s include the opening cysteine and the closing phenylalanine or tryptophan. The order of the fields is J gene, clone size, D gene, V gene, CDR3 protein, CDR3 DNA. A D gene is named only where the DNA matches it firmly. A row's size may be missing; if present it is once, few, many or a size class.

j_gene: TRBJ1-6
abundance: once
d_gene: .
v_gene: TRBV28
CDR3aa: CASSLGGLTDSPLHF
CDR3nt: TGTGCCAGCAGTTTAGGGGGACTCACCGACTCACCCCTCCACTTT

j_gene: TRBJ2-1
abundance: .
d_gene: .
v_gene: TRBV18
CDR3aa: CASSPPTGRNEQFF
CDR3nt: TGTGCCAGCTCACCACCGACAGGGAGGAATGAGCAGTTCTTC

j_gene: TRBJ1-1
abundance: .
d_gene: .
v_gene: TRBV12-3/TRBV12-4
CDR3aa: CASSFARRAFF
CDR3nt: TGTGCCAGCAGTTTTGCTCGCAGGGCTTTCTTT

j_gene: TRBJ2-7
abundance: .
d_gene: .
v_gene: TRBV9
CDR3aa: CASSPTYGSGYEQYF
CDR3nt: TGTGCCAGCAGCCCCACCTATGGGAGTGGCTACGAGCAGTACTTC

j_gene: TRBJ1-2
abundance: .
d_gene: TRBD1
v_gene: TRBV12-3/TRBV12-4
CDR3aa: CASSRTGGYGYTF
CDR3nt: TGTGCCAGCAGTAGAACAGGGGGCTATGGCTACACCTTC

j_gene: TRBJ2-1
abundance: .
d_gene: TRBD2
v_gene: TRBV4-2
CDR3aa: CASSQTTSGRLNEQFF
CDR3nt: TGTGCCAGCAGCCAAACCACTAGCGGGAGGTTGAATGAGCAGTTCTTC

j_gene: TRBJ2-1
abundance: .
d_gene: TRBD1
v_gene: TRBV5-1
CDR3aa: CASSLGQGYNEQFF
CDR3nt: TGCGCCAGCAGCTTGGGACAGGGCTACAATGAGCAGTTCTTC

j_gene: TRBJ1-1
abundance: .
d_gene: .
v_gene: TRBV10-3
CDR3aa: CAISDPQGKNTEAFF
CDR3nt: TGTGCCATCAGTGATCCCCAGGGTAAAAACACTGAAGCTTTCTTT

j_gene: TRBJ2-7
abundance: .
d_gene: TRBD1
v_gene: TRBV5-4
CDR3aa: CASSPRKGTGEQQYF
CDR3nt: TGTGCCAGCAGCCCGAGGAAGGGGACAGGTGAACAGCAGTACTTC

j_gene: TRBJ1-2
abundance: .
d_gene: .
v_gene: TRBV5-6
CDR3aa: CASSSMSYGYTF
CDR3nt: TGTGCCAGCAGCTCCATGAGCTATGGCTACACCTTC

j_gene: TRBJ2-7
abundance: .
d_gene: .
v_gene: TRBV5-6
CDR3aa: CASSFLSIGDSYEQYF
CDR3nt: TGTGCCAGCAGCTTCTTGAGCATAGGGGACTCCTACGAGCAGTACTTC

j_gene: TRBJ2-1
abundance: .
d_gene: TRBD2
v_gene: TRBV28
CDR3aa: CASSSGKSSYNEQFF
CDR3nt: TGTGCCAGCTCTAGCGGAAAGAGCTCCTACAATGAGCAGTTCTTC

j_gene: TRBJ1-1
abundance: .
d_gene: TRBD1
v_gene: TRBV28
CDR3aa: CASSPHRGRTEAFF
CDR3nt: TGTGCCAGCAGTCCACACAGGGGGCGGACTGAAGCTTTCTTT

j_gene: TRBJ1-4
abundance: once
d_gene: TRBD1
v_gene: TRBV28
CDR3aa: CATRQGNEKLFF
CDR3nt: TGTGCCACTCGACAGGGCAATGAAAAACTGTTTTTT

j_gene: TRBJ1-1
abundance: .
d_gene: .
v_gene: TRBV4-2
CDR3aa: CASSQELLTANTEAFF
CDR3nt: TGTGCCAGCAGCCAAGAACTGTTAACAGCGAACACTGAAGCTTTCTTT

j_gene: TRBJ1-6
abundance: .
d_gene: .
v_gene: TRBV10-2
CDR3aa: CASSVQGGSPLHF
CDR3nt: TGCGCCAGCAGTGTACAGGGTGGCTCACCCCTCCACTTT

j_gene: TRBJ2-1
abundance: .
d_gene: TRBD2
v_gene: TRBV29-1
CDR3aa: CSADTSGTYNEQFF
CDR3nt: TGCAGCGCCGACACCAGCGGGACCTACAATGAGCAGTTCTTC

j_gene: TRBJ2-7
abundance: .
d_gene: TRBD2
v_gene: TRBV28
CDR3aa: CASSSQHRAGPTSSYEQYF
CDR3nt: TGTGCCAGCAGTTCCCAACATCGAGCGGGGCCCACCAGCTCCTACGAGCAGTACTTC

j_gene: TRBJ1-1
abundance: .
d_gene: .
v_gene: TRBV5-5
CDR3aa: CASSFGPVGNTEAFF
CDR3nt: TGTGCCAGCAGCTTTGGTCCGGTCGGGAACACTGAAGCTTTCTTT

j_gene: TRBJ1-5
abundance: .
d_gene: .
v_gene: TRBV20-1
CDR3aa: CSASDRLSYSNQPQHF
CDR3nt: TGCAGTGCTAGTGACAGGTTATCCTATAGCAATCAGCCCCAGCATTTT

j_gene: TRBJ2-1
abundance: few
d_gene: TRBD2
v_gene: TRBV10-2
CDR3aa: CASSAGLGGVNEQFF
CDR3nt: TGCGCCAGCAGTGCGGGACTCGGGGGGGTCAATGAGCAGTTCTTC

j_gene: TRBJ1-2
abundance: .
d_gene: .
v_gene: TRBV19
CDR3aa: CASRTVPYGYTF
CDR3nt: TGTGCCAGTCGGACAGTACCCTATGGCTACACCTTC

j_gene: TRBJ2-7
abundance: .
d_gene: TRBD1
v_gene: TRBV28
CDR3aa: CASSAYRDRPSYEQYF
CDR3nt: TGTGCCAGCAGTGCTTACCGGGACAGGCCCTCCTACGAGCAGTACTTC

j_gene: TRBJ2-5
abundance: .
d_gene: TRBD2
v_gene: TRBV5-6
CDR3aa: CASSRTGRETQYF
CDR3nt: TGTGCCAGCAGCCGTACCGGGAGGGAGACCCAGTACTTC

j_gene: TRBJ2-2
abundance: many
d_gene: .
v_gene: TRBV6-1
CDR3aa: CASSEQRGSGELFF
CDR3nt: TGTGCCAGCAGTGAACAAAGGGGATCCGGGGAGCTGTTTTTT

j_gene: TRBJ2-7
abundance: .
d_gene: TRBD2
v_gene: TRBV28
CDR3aa: CASSFSSGHPYEQYF
CDR3nt: TGTGCCAGCAGTTTTTCTAGCGGGCACCCCTACGAGCAGTACTTC

j_gene: TRBJ1-4
abundance: few
d_gene: TRBD1
v_gene: TRBV19
CDR3aa: CASSIFTGVVGEKLFF
CDR3nt: TGTGCCAGTAGTATCTTCACAGGGGTAGTTGGGGAAAAACTGTTTTTT

j_gene: TRBJ2-7
abundance: .
d_gene: TRBD2
v_gene: TRBV29-1
CDR3aa: CSVAGGVSGSQSYEQYF
CDR3nt: TGCAGCGTTGCGGGCGGTGTTAGCGGGAGTCAATCCTACGAGCAGTACTTC

j_gene: TRBJ2-5
abundance: .
d_gene: TRBD2
v_gene: TRBV2
CDR3aa: CASSESSGRAETQYF
CDR3nt: TGTGCCAGCAGTGAATCTAGCGGGAGGGCCGAGACCCAGTACTTC

j_gene: TRBJ2-2
abundance: .
d_gene: .
v_gene: TRBV25-1
CDR3aa: CASRSTGFTGELFF
CDR3nt: TGTGCCAGCAGATCAACAGGATTCACCGGGGAGCTGTTTTTT

j_gene: TRBJ2-3
abundance: .
d_gene: .
v_gene: TRBV16
CDR3aa: CASSQLATRMTDTQYF
CDR3nt: TGTGCCAGCAGCCAATTGGCGACTAGGATGACAGATACGCAGTATTTT

j_gene: TRBJ1-1
abundance: .
d_gene: .
v_gene: TRBV20-1
CDR3aa: CSATTGWGAFF
CDR3nt: TGCAGTGCTACCACAGGGTGGGGAGCTTTCTTT

j_gene: TRBJ2-1
abundance: .
d_gene: TRBD2
v_gene: TRBV5-1
CDR3aa: CASSQTSDNEQFF
CDR3nt: TGCGCCAGCAGCCAGACTAGCGACAATGAGCAGTTCTTC

j_gene: TRBJ1-6
abundance: .
d_gene: .
v_gene: TRBV11-2
CDR3aa: CASSLLGDFGSPLHF
CDR3nt: TGTGCCAGCAGCTTACTGGGGGACTTTGGTTCACCCCTCCACTTT

j_gene: TRBJ2-7
abundance: .
d_gene: TRBD1
v_gene: TRBV29-1
CDR3aa: CSVEGQGGNQYF
CDR3nt: TGCAGCGTTGAGGGACAGGGAGGAAACCAGTACTTC

j_gene: TRBJ2-7
abundance: .
d_gene: .
v_gene: TRBV30
CDR3aa: CAWRQGISSYEQYF
CDR3nt: TGTGCCTGGAGACAGGGAATTTCCTCCTACGAGCAGTACTTC

j_gene: TRBJ1-4
abundance: .
d_gene: .
v_gene: TRBV7-6
CDR3aa: CASSPFGEDEKLFF
CDR3nt: TGTGCCAGCTCCCCGTTCGGGGAGGATGAAAAACTGTTTTTT

j_gene: TRBJ2-5
abundance: .
d_gene: .
v_gene: TRBV7-6
CDR3aa: CASSSPGFREETQYF
CDR3nt: TGTGCCAGCAGCTCGCCAGGGTTTAGGGAAGAGACCCAGTACTTC

j_gene: TRBJ1-1
abundance: once
d_gene: TRBD1
v_gene: TRBV6-5
CDR3aa: CASGRDRGREAFF
CDR3nt: TGTGCCAGCGGGAGGGACAGGGGCCGTGAAGCTTTCTTT

j_gene: TRBJ2-7
abundance: .
d_gene: TRBD2
v_gene: TRBV7-8
CDR3aa: CASSLARLAGSEQYF
CDR3nt: TGTGCCAGCAGCTTAGCGCGGCTAGCGGGAAGCGAGCAGTACTTC

j_gene: TRBJ2-5
abundance: .
d_gene: TRBD1
v_gene: TRBV7-9
CDR3aa: CASSFPGQLQETQYF
CDR3nt: TGTGCCAGCAGTTTTCCGGGACAGCTACAAGAGACCCAGTACTTC

j_gene: TRBJ1-1
abundance: .
d_gene: .
v_gene: TRBV6-5
CDR3aa: CAIIDAGPEAFF
CDR3nt: TGTGCCATAATTGACGCGGGCCCTGAAGCTTTCTTT

j_gene: TRBJ2-3
abundance: once
d_gene: .
v_gene: TRBV7-9
CDR3aa: CASSSSAGDTDTQYF
CDR3nt: TGTGCCAGCAGCTCATCTGCAGGCGACACAGATACGCAGTATTTT

j_gene: TRBJ1-2
abundance: .
d_gene: .
v_gene: TRBV7-9
CDR3aa: CASSSSTGYYGYTF
CDR3nt: TGTGCCAGCAGCTCCTCGACAGGTTACTATGGCTACACCTTC